The 8 T cell receptor beta chains presented below share a single source sample, sequenced in a study of siplizumab effects on memory and regulatory T cells. Sequencing used immunoSEQ multiplex PCR; TCRdb keeps in-frame clones, though not all of them. The repertoire includes some 64,000 clones, less than 80% of them detected once, and 0.42% sits in the top ten. Sequencing was performed on memory CD4+ T cells sorted from blood. The origin of the receptors is a human donor in good health.

V and J are TRBV12-2 and TRBJ1-3; no check of the table's D call, TRBD1, against the DNA was made. TRBV12-2 corresponds to a pseudogene. This CDR3 spans 17 amino acids. CDR3 nucleotide sequence: TGTGCAAGTCGCTCTGGAATGATTTCAGGGTATGGAAACACCATATATTTT. Encoded protein: CASRSGMISGYGNTIYF.

This sequence joins TRBV4-2 and TRBJ1-1; D is uncertain. CDR1 and CDR2 from the germline V gene are LGHNA and YNFKEQ. The CDR3 sequence is 14 residues long. Trimming pared 0 bases from V and 1 base from J, leaving 6 bases between. Here the CDR3 DNA reads TGTGCCAGCAGCCAAGAGTGGGGGAACACTGAAGCTTTCTTT. Amino acids: CASSQEWGNTEAFF.

This clone was found once. The rearrangement links TRBV11-3 to TRBJ2-6; 8 bases align to TRBD1. This CDR3 spans 18 amino acids. Germline CDR1 SGHNT, CDR2 YENEEA. Trimming took 5 bases from V and 0 from J; bases not matched to a gene: 9. The CDR3 region has the DNA TGTGCCAGCAGCCCAGGACAGGGAGCCGACTCTGGGGCCAACGTCCTGACTTTC. It is translated as CASSPGQGADSGANVLTF. The entire variable domain, with the rest obtained from reference TRBV11-3 and TRBJ2-6, is as follows: EAGVVQSPRYKIIEKKQPVAFWCNPISGHNTLYWYLQNLGQGPELLIRYENEEAVDDSQLPKDRFSAERLKGVDSTLKIQPAELGDSAVYLCASSPGQGADSGANVLTFGAGSRLTVL.

This sequence joins TRBV7-3 and TRBJ1-3; D is possibly TRBD1 (5 bases). The CDR3 is made up of 21 amino acids. Trimming pared 2 bases from V and 0 bases from J, leaving 26 bases between. From germline, CDR1 is SGHTA and CDR2 FQGTGA. Here the CDR3 DNA reads TGTGCCAGCAGCTTACGCAGAACAGGAAGGTTGTCGGAGAGCTCTGGAAACACCATATATTTT. This gives the protein CASSLRRTGRLSESSGNTIYF. Supplemented by reference TRBV7-3 and TRBJ1-3, the full variable domain reads GAGVSQTPSNKVTEKGKYVELRCDPISGHTALYWYRQSLGQGPEFLIYFQGTGAADDSGLPNDRFFAVRPEGSVSTLKIQRTERGDSAVYLCASSLRRTGRLSESSGNTIYFGEGSWLTVV.

This chain joins TRBV19 and TRBJ2-5; no clear D gene. Germline V gene data show CDR1 as LNHDA and CDR2 as SQIVND (reference sequence). Trimming pared 5 bases from V and 5 bases from J, leaving 18 bases between. The CDR3 is 15 amino acids. CDR3 nucleotides: TGTGCCAGTAGTTCTCCCGAGGAGAAGCCGGAGACCCAGTACTTC. This codes for CASSSPEEKPETQYF.

The gene calls are TRBV7-9 and TRBJ1-2; possibly TRBD1 for D (6 bases). With 1 base removed from V and 8 bases from J, the gap between germline ends came to 17 bases. The CDR3 sequence is 15 residues long. CDR1 and CDR2 (germline): SEHNR, FQNEAQ (reference sequence). CDR3 sequence: CASSLDWGARLGYTF. Here the CDR3 DNA reads TGTGCCAGCAGCTTAGACTGGGGGGCGCGGTTGGGCTACACCTTC.

V and J are TRBV28 and TRBJ2-5, with D perhaps matching TRBD2 (6 bases). Germline values: CDR1 MDHEN, CDR2 SYDVKM. There are 15 residues in the CDR3. Trimming shortened V by 6 bases and J by 1 base, and 15 bases separated the two germline ends. The CDR3 region is CASSLRAGSQETQYF. Here the CDR3 DNA reads TGTGCCAGCAGCTTGAGGGCGGGGTCCCAAGAGACCCAGTACTTC. Looking up the rest from reference TRBV28 and TRBJ2-5 gives the full variable domain: DVKVTQSSRYLVKRTGEKVFLECVQDMDHENMFWYRQDPGLGLRLIYFSYDVKMKEKGDIPEGYSVSREKKERFSLILESASTNQTSMYLCASSLRAGSQETQYFGPGTRLLVL.

V usage is TRBV18 and J usage is TRBJ2-7, with TRBD1 identical over 9 bases. CDR1 is KGHSH, CDR2 LQKENI, per germline. The CDR3 is made up of 17 amino acids. J lost 5 bases, V lost 3 bases, and 14 bases had no gene match. The CDR3 spells CASSPQDPGTGIHEQYF. DNA for the CDR3: TGTGCCAGCTCACCGCAAGACCCCGGGACAGGGATACACGAGCAGTACTTC.